What follows are 12 T cell receptor beta chains derived from one specimen sequenced in a study of CD8 T cells in ankylosing spondylitis. TCRdb redid the calling of the 5' RACE reads with MiXCR, one entry per CDR3 protein. Among some 240,000 distinct CDR3 sequences listed, about 18% were seen once. Sequencing was carried out using blood, either unsorted or a sorted T cell fraction (not recorded which). All receptors derive from a male donor with ankylosing spondylitis or in good health (not recorded which).

About this clonotype itself: Sequence at one end of the junction differs from germline and may be a read error. The rearrangement links TRBV4-1 to TRBJ1-4, with D tentatively TRBD1 (5 bases). The CDR3 has 14 residues. Germline assignment: CDR1 MGHRA and CDR2 YSYEKL. CDR3 bases: TGCGCCAGCAGCCAAGCTAGGGGTGATGAAAACCTGTTTTTT. The encoded protein is CASSQARGDENLFF.

V is TRBV6-5 and J is TRBJ2-5; 9 nucleotides align to TRBD2. Germline V gene sequence: CDR1 MNHEY, CDR2 SVGAGI. The CDR3 length is 15 residues. The V segment lost 2 bases and the J segment 4 bases; nucleotides outside the gene matches: 5. As DNA, the CDR3 is TGTGCCAGCAGTTACGGGAGCGGGAGGAGAGAGACCCAGTACTTC. Translation gives CASSYGSGRRETQYF.

This clonotype appeared many times. The chain has TRBV20-1 and TRBJ1-2; TRBD1 is a possible D gene (6 bases). The CDR3 totals 15 residues. Germline V gene data show CDR1 as DFQATT and CDR2 as SNEGSKA (reference sequence). Deletions cut 2 bases from V and 3 bases from J, with 16 bases between. CDR3 in DNA: TGCAGTGCTAGAATCCAGGGGAGACCGGACTATGGCTACACCTTC. It encodes CSARIQGRPDYGYTF.

This chain links TRBV7-9 with TRBJ2-7; no reliable D call. Trimming pared 1 base from V and 8 bases from J, leaving 9 bases between. The germline V gene has CDR1 SEHNR and CDR2 FQNEAQ (reference sequence). There are 12 residues in the CDR3. CDR3 in amino acids: CASSLEGRQQYF. DNA of the CDR3: TGTGCCAGCAGCTTAGAGGGCAGGCAGCAGTACTTC.

The chain carries TRBV10-2 and TRBJ2-7, with TRBD2 matching over 8 bases. The V gene end was trimmed by 7 bases and the J gene end by 2 bases; junction bases not matched to a gene: 10. The CDR3 is made up of 15 amino acids. Germline V gene lookup returns CDR1 WSHSY and CDR2 SAAADI. CDR3 in DNA: TGCGCCAGCAAAGTGGAACTAGCGGCCCCCTACGAGCAGTACTTC. This codes for CASKVELAAPYEQYF.

Only a few counts were recorded for this clonotype. The CDR3 here is CASSLGTGGNEQFF. For the CDR3, the DNA is TGTGCCAGCAGCTTGGGGACAGGCGGGAATGAGCAGTTCTTC. V and J are TRBV5-5 and TRBJ2-1, with TRBD1 matching over 7 bases. V was clipped by 0 bases and J by 7 bases; unmatched bases: 4. In germline, CDR1 is SGHKS, CDR2 YYEKEE (reference sequence). This CDR3 has 14 amino acids.

The V and J genes are TRBV11-1 and TRBJ2-1, with TRBD2 matching over 13 bases. Germline V CDR1 and CDR2: SGHAT, FQDESV (reference sequence). Trimming took 5 bases from V and 8 from J; bases not matched to a gene: 15. The CDR3 totals 18 residues. The CDR3 region has the DNA TGTGCCAGCAGCGGACCGGGACTAGCGGGACCTTTTCGCCATGAGCAGTTCTTC. Residues: CASSGPGLAGPFRHEQFF.

This clonotype occurred a few times. CDR3 amino acids: CASSFVLYEQYF. DNA of the CDR3: TGTGCCAGCAGTTTTGTGTTGTACGAGCAGTACTTC. J is TRBJ2-7 and V is TRBV12-3 or TRBV12-4; D unresolved. Trimming cost V 3 bases and J 4 bases, with 7 bases left between them. The CDR3 is 12 amino acids.

The chain links TRBV2 to TRBJ2-7, with no clear D. Trimming took off 3 bases at V and 3 bases at J, with 6 bases between the two ends. There are 12 residues in the CDR3. CDR1 is SNHLY and CDR2 is FYNNEI in the germline V gene. The CDR3 coding sequence is TGTGCCAGCAGTGAGGGGATCTACGAGCAGTACTTC. It encodes CASSEGIYEQYF.

This clonotype was counted at least ten times. This CDR3 fails to terminate in the conserved phenylalanine or tryptophan, so it likely reflects a read error. No DNA is shown, since the ends of the CDR3 on it are uncertain; the CDR3 is the one TCRdb lists. The J gene is TRBJ2-1, the V gene TRBV5-6; the D call in the table, TRBD2, was not verified against the DNA. Germline assignment: CDR1 SGHDT and CDR2 YYEEEE. The CDR3 length equals 14 residues, ends included. The CDR3 sequence: CASSLSTSGRAWYV.

The genes are TRBV11-2 and TRBJ2-7; maybe TRBD1 (6 bases). CDR1 and CDR2 from the germline V gene are SGHAT and FQNNGV. V was trimmed by 4 bases and J by 3 bases, leaving 13 bases between them. The CDR3 extends over 14 amino acids. The chain's CDR3 is CASSSRQVYYEQYF. DNA for the CDR3: TGTGCCAGCAGCTCAAGACAGGTTTACTACGAGCAGTACTTC.

This sequence joins TRBV4-1 and TRBJ2-1, with 14 bases lining up with TRBD2. The ends lost 0 bases at V and 8 bases at J; junction bases unmatched: 6. CDR3 length: 17 residues. Germline V CDR1 and CDR2: MGHRA, YSYEKL. The CDR3 region is CASSQETGLAGADEQFF. The CDR3 nucleotides are TGCGCCAGCAGCCAAGAGACGGGACTAGCGGGAGCGGATGAGCAGTTCTTC.